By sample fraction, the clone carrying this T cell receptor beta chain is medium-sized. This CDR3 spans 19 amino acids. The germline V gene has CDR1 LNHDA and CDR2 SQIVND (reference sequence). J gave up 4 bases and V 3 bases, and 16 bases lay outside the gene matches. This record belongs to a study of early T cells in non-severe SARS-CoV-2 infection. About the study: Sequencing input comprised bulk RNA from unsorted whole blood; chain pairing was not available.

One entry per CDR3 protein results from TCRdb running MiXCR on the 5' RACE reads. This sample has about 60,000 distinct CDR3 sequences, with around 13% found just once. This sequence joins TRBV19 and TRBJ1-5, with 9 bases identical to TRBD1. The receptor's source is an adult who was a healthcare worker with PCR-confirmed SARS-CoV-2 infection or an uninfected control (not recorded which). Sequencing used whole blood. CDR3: CASSISGTGMSVANQPQHF. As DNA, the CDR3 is TGTGCCAGTAGTATCTCCGGGACAGGGATGTCAGTTGCGAATCAGCCCCAGCATTTT.